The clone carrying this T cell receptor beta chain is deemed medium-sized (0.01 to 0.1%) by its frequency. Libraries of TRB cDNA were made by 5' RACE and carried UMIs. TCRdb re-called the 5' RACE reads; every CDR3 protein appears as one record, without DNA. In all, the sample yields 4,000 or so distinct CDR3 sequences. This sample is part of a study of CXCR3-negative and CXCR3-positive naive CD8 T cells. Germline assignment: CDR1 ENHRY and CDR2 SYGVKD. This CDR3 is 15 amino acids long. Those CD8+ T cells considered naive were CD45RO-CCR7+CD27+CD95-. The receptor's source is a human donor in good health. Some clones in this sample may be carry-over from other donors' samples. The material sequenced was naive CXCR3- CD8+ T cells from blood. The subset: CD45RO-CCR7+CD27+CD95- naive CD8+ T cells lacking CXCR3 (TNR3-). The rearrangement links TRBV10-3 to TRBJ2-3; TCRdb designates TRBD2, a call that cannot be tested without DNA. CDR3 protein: CAISGLGAGTDTQYF.